The clone carrying this TCR beta chain was counted ten times or more. Its antigen is currently unknown. This entry comes from a study of response to subunit inactivated influenza vaccine. Trimming took 5 bases from V and 7 from J, leaving 14 bases between them. Germline assignment: CDR1 LNHNV and CDR2 YYDKDF (reference sequence). CDR3 length: 14 residues. Findings of the study overall: Authors suggested few new T cells are recruited by each seasonal influenza vaccination.

TCRdb reprocessed the RT-PCR reads via MiXCR and lists one record per CDR3 protein. The data show around 580,000 distinct CDR3 sequences, 10% to 15% seen once. V gene TRBV15 combines with J gene TRBJ1-4; D may be TRBD1 (6 bases). This clonotype originated in a man aged 50 to 59 who received an inactivated influenza vaccine. The sequencing here drew on PBMCs from blood, taken on the day of vaccination. CDR3 in DNA: TGTGCCACCAGCTTGGGGGGGCGATTTGAAAAACTGTTTTTT. Translating gives CATSLGGRFEKLFF. The whole variable domain, filled in from reference TRBV15 and TRBJ1-4, reads DAMVIQNPRYQVTQFGKPVTLSCSQTLNHNVMYWYQQKSSQAPKLLFHYYDKDFNNEADTPDNFQSRRPNTSFCFLDIRSPGLGDTAMYLCATSLGGRFEKLFFGSGTQLSVL.